These 2 T cell receptor beta chains were sequenced from one sample in a study of blood T cell repertoires in COVID-19. Only in-frame clones appear in the TCRdb table, and some are missing; sequencing was by immunoSEQ multiplex PCR. This sample has 200,000 to 250,000 clones, with around nine tenths found just once. The specimen was peripheral blood. These receptors all come from a man in his sixties who had recovered from COVID-19.

The genes are TRBV5-1 and TRBJ2-2; 13 bases line up with TRBD2. After removal of 6 bases from V and 5 bases from J, the junction contained 7 bases not matched to a gene. CDR1 and CDR2 from the germline V gene are SGHRS and YFSETQ. CDR3 length: 16 residues. The CDR3 here is CASTSLAGGRTGELFF. CDR3 DNA: TGCGCCAGCACCTCACTAGCGGGGGGGCGTACCGGGGAGCTGTTTTTT.

This sequence joins TRBV3-1 (or the pseudogene TRBV3-2) and TRBJ1-5; 7 bases match TRBD1. Germline V gene sequence: CDR1 LGHDT, CDR2 YNNKEL (reference sequence). The CDR3 runs to 17 residues. The V gene end was trimmed by 0 bases and the J gene end by 3 bases; junction bases not matched to a gene: 8. CDR3 residues: CASSQEGGKGANQPQHF. The DNA for the CDR3 is TGTGCCAGCAGCCAAGAAGGTGGTAAGGGGGCCAATCAGCCCCAGCATTTT.